This is a list of T cell receptor beta chains from one sample in a study of response to subunit inactivated influenza vaccine. Each CDR3 protein is one row after TCRdb ran MiXCR on the RT-PCR reads. The table records hundreds of thousands of distinct CDR3 sequences, over 10% of them present only once. Material: PBMCs from blood, obtained roughly 6 weeks after vaccination. These receptors were obtained from a man in his fifties who received an inactivated influenza vaccine. Both conserved end residues are part of each CDR3. A D gene is named only where the DNA matches it firmly. Only some rows state a clone size, as once, few, many or a class for expanded clones.

V gene: TRBV11-2; J gene: TRBJ1-2; clone size: few; D gene: -; CDR3 protein: CASSLINYGYTF; CDR3 DNA: TGTGCCAGCAGCCTAATTAACTATGGCTACACCTTC
V gene: TRBV24-1; J gene: TRBJ2-1; clone size: few; D gene: TRBD2; CDR3 protein: CATSDRWSLWGLAGEYNEQFF; CDR3 DNA: TGTGCCACCAGTGATCGGTGGAGTTTATGGGGACTAGCGGGAGAGTACAATGAGCAGTTCTTC
V gene: TRBV6-5; J gene: TRBJ2-3; clone size: -; D gene: -; CDR3 protein: CARKRAYDTQYF; CDR3 DNA: TGTGCCAGAAAAAGAGCATATGATACGCAGTATTTT
V gene: TRBV5-6; J gene: TRBJ2-1; clone size: many; D gene: -; CDR3 protein: CASSLAALEAQFF; CDR3 DNA: TGTGCCAGCAGCTTGGCGGCCCTAGAGGCGCAGTTCTTC
V gene: TRBV12-3/TRBV12-4; J gene: TRBJ1-1; clone size: many; D gene: -; CDR3 protein: CASSLAHRGEGAFF; CDR3 DNA: TGTGCCAGCAGTTTAGCGCATAGGGGAGAAGGAGCTTTCTTT
V gene: TRBV3-1; J gene: TRBJ2-1; clone size: -; D gene: TRBD2; CDR3 protein: CASSPASGGVGEQFF; CDR3 DNA: TGTGCCAGCAGCCCCGCAAGCGGGGGGGTTGGAGAGCAGTTCTTC
V gene: TRBV4-2; J gene: TRBJ2-1; clone size: -; D gene: TRBD2; CDR3 protein: CASSQDGTSGGHNEQFF; CDR3 DNA: TGTGCCAGCAGCCAAGACGGGACTAGCGGGGGGCACAATGAGCAGTTCTTC
V gene: TRBV5-1; J gene: TRBJ2-5; clone size: -; D gene: -; CDR3 protein: CASSSGPQEETQYF; CDR3 DNA: TGCGCCAGCAGCTCGGGACCGCAGGAAGAGACCCAGTACTTC
V gene: TRBV20-1; J gene: TRBJ1-1; clone size: -; D gene: -; CDR3 protein: CSARGRRMNTEAFF; CDR3 DNA: TGCAGTGCTAGAGGGCGCAGAATGAACACTGAAGCTTTCTTT
V gene: TRBV7-2; J gene: TRBJ2-5; clone size: -; D gene: TRBD2; CDR3 protein: CASSPRLAGGSGETQYF; CDR3 DNA: TGTGCCAGCAGCCCGCGACTAGCGGGGGGATCGGGGGAGACCCAGTACTTC
V gene: TRBV20-1; J gene: TRBJ2-1; clone size: many; D gene: -; CDR3 protein: CSAKRFTIYNEQFF; CDR3 DNA: TGCAGTGCTAAAAGATTTACGATTTACAATGAGCAGTTCTTC
V gene: TRBV20-1; J gene: TRBJ2-1; clone size: few; D gene: -; CDR3 protein: CSARDGRHEQFF; CDR3 DNA: TGCAGTGCTAGAGATGGGAGGCATGAGCAGTTCTTC
V gene: TRBV7-8; J gene: TRBJ2-1; clone size: few; D gene: TRBD1; CDR3 protein: CASSLWDRGNEQFF; CDR3 DNA: TGTGCCAGCAGCTTATGGGACAGGGGTAATGAGCAGTTCTTC
V gene: TRBV7-2; J gene: TRBJ1-2; clone size: many; D gene: -; CDR3 protein: CASSLASARGARVYGYTF; CDR3 DNA: TGTGCCAGCAGCTTAGCGAGTGCCCGGGGGGCCAGGGTATATGGCTACACCTTC
V gene: TRBV7-2; J gene: TRBJ1-2; clone size: few; D gene: -; CDR3 protein: CASEPQVGDYGYTF; CDR3 DNA: TGTGCCAGCGAGCCCCAAGTTGGGGACTATGGCTACACCTTC
V gene: TRBV27; J gene: TRBJ2-7; clone size: -; D gene: -; CDR3 protein: CASNFAGPAYEQYF; CDR3 DNA: TGTGCCAGCAATTTCGCAGGGCCAGCCTACGAGCAGTACTTC
V gene: TRBV6-2/TRBV6-3; J gene: TRBJ2-3; clone size: few; D gene: TRBD2; CDR3 protein: CASSYSDRTSGVPRADTQYF; CDR3 DNA: TGTGCCAGCAGTTACTCCGACCGGACTAGCGGGGTGCCTCGGGCAGATACGCAGTATTTT
V gene: TRBV7-2; J gene: TRBJ2-2; clone size: few; D gene: -; CDR3 protein: CASSLAQGSGELFF; CDR3 DNA: TGTGCCAGCAGCTTAGCCCAGGGTTCCGGGGAGCTGTTTTTT
V gene: TRBV5-1; J gene: TRBJ2-5; clone size: few; D gene: -; CDR3 protein: CASRSQGSSAETQYF; CDR3 DNA: TGCGCCAGCAGGTCTCAGGGGTCTAGCGCAGAGACCCAGTACTTC
V gene: TRBV4-1; J gene: TRBJ1-1; clone size: -; D gene: -; CDR3 protein: CASSQELMNTEAFF; CDR3 DNA: TGCGCCAGCAGCCAAGAGCTGATGAACACTGAAGCTTTCTTT
V gene: TRBV5-1; J gene: TRBJ2-5; clone size: once; D gene: -; CDR3 protein: CASSKSGRNQETQYF; CDR3 DNA: TGCGCCAGCAGCAAGAGCGGGCGAAACCAAGAGACCCAGTACTTC
V gene: TRBV7-3; J gene: TRBJ2-2; clone size: few; D gene: -; CDR3 protein: CASSATSVGMNTGELFF; CDR3 DNA: TGTGCCAGCAGCGCCACCAGTGTCGGGATGAACACCGGGGAGCTGTTTTTT
V gene: TRBV20-1; J gene: TRBJ2-7; clone size: few; D gene: TRBD2; CDR3 protein: CSARTSGVALGEQYF; CDR3 DNA: TGCAGTGCTCGGACTAGCGGGGTTGCCCTAGGCGAGCAGTACTTC
V gene: TRBV20-1; J gene: TRBJ2-7; clone size: -; D gene: TRBD1; CDR3 protein: CSGRGISYEQYF; CDR3 DNA: TGCAGTGGCAGGGGGATTTCCTACGAGCAGTACTTC
V gene: TRBV5-6; J gene: TRBJ2-3; clone size: -; D gene: TRBD2; CDR3 protein: CASSLPGLAGLRDTQYF; CDR3 DNA: TGTGCCAGCAGCTTGCCCGGGCTAGCGGGGCTGAGAGATACGCAGTATTTT
V gene: TRBV5-1; J gene: TRBJ2-5; clone size: few; D gene: -; CDR3 protein: CASSLSDRQETQYF; CDR3 DNA: TGCGCCAGCAGCTTGTCGGACAGACAAGAGACCCAGTACTTC
V gene: TRBV27; J gene: TRBJ1-5; clone size: -; D gene: TRBD1; CDR3 protein: CASSLEGAGNQPQHF; CDR3 DNA: TGTGCCAGCAGTTTAGAGGGGGCAGGCAATCAGCCCCAGCATTTT